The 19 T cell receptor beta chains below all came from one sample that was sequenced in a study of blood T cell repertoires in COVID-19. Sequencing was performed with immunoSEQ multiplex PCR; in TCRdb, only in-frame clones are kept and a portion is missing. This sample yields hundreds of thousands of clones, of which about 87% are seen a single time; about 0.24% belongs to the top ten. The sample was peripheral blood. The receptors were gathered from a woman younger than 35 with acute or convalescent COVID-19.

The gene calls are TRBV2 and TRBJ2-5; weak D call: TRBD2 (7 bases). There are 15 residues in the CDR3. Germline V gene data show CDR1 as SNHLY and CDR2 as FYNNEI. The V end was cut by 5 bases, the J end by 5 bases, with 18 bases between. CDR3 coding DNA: TGTGCCAGCAGTACGGAGGGGGGGGGCCGTGAGACCCAGTACTTC. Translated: CASSTEGGGRETQYF.

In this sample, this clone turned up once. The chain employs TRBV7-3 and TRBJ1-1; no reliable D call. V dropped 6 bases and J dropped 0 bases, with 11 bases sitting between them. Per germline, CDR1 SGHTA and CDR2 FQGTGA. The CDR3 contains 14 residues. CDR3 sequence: CASSLSSLNTEAFF. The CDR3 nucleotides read TGTGCCAGCAGTCTTAGTTCGCTGAACACTGAAGCTTTCTTT. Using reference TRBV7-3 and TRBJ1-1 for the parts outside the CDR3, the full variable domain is GAGVSQTPSNKVTEKGKYVELRCDPISGHTALYWYRQSLGQGPEFLIYFQGTGAADDSGLPNDRFFAVRPEGSVSTLKIQRTERGDSAVYLCASSLSSLNTEAFFGQGTRLTVV.

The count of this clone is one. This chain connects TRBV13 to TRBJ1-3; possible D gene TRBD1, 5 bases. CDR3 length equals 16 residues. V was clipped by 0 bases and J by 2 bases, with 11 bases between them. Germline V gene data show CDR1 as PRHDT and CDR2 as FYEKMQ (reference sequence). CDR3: CASSLGRGLAGNTIYF. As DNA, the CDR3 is TGTGCCAGCAGCTTAGGCCGGGGGTTGGCTGGAAACACCATATATTTT.

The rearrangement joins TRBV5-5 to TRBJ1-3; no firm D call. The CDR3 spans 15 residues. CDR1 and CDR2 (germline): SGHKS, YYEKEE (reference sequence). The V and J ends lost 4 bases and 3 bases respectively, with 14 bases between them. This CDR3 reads CASSVSSPGGNTIYF. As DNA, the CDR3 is TGTGCCAGCAGCGTGTCCTCACCGGGTGGAAACACCATATATTTT.

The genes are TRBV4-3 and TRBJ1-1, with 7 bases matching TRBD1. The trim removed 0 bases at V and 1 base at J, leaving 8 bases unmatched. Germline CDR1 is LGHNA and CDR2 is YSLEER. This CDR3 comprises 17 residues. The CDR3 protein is CASSQDEGALGNTEAFF. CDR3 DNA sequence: TGCGCCAGCAGCCAAGATGAGGGGGCATTGGGGAACACTGAAGCTTTCTTT.

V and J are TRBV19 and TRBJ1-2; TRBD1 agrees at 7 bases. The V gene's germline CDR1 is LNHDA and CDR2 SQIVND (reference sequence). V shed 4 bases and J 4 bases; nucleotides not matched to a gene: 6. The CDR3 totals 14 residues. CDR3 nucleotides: TGTGCCAGTAGTAGCACCGGGACAGTCTATGGCTACACCTTC. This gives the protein CASSSTGTVYGYTF. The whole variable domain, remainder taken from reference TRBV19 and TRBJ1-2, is DGGITQSPKYLFRKEGQNVTLSCEQNLNHDAMYWYRQDPGQGLRLIYYSQIVNDFQKGDIAEGYSVSREKKESFPLTVTSAQKNPTAFYLCASSSTGTVYGYTFGSGTRLTVV.

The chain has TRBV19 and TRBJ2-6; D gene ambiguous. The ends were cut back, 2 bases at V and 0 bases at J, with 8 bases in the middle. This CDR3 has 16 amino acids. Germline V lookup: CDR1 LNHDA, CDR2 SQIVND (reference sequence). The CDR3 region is CASSIKRGSGANVLTF. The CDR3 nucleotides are TGTGCCAGTAGTATAAAAAGAGGCTCTGGGGCCAACGTCCTGACTTTC.

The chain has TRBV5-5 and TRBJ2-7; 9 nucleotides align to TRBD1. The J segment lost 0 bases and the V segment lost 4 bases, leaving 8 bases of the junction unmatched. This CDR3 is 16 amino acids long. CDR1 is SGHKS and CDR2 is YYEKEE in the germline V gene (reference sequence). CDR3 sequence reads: CASSITGTGFSYEQYF. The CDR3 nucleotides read TGTGCCAGCAGCATTACCGGGACAGGGTTCTCCTACGAGCAGTACTTC.

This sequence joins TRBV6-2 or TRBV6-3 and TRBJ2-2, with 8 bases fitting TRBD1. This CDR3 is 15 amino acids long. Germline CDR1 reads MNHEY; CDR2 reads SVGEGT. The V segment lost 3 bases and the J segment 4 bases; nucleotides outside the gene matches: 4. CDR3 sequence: CASSYTGGSTGELFF. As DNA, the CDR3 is TGTGCCAGCAGTTATACAGGGGGTAGCACCGGGGAGCTGTTTTTT.

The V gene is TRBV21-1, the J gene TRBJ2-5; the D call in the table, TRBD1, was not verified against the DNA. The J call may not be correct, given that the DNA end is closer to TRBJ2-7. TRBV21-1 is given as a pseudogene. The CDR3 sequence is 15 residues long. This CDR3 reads CASSLGTGSSYEQYF. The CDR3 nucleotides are TGTGCCAGCAGCTTGGGGACAGGGAGCTCCTACGAGCAGTACTTC.

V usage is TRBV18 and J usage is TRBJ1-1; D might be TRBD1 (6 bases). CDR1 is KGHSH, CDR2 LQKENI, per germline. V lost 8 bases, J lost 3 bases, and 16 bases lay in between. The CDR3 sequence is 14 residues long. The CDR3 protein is CASRPGALDTEAFF. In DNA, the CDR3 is TGTGCCAGCAGGCCAGGGGCGTTGGACACTGAAGCTTTCTTT.

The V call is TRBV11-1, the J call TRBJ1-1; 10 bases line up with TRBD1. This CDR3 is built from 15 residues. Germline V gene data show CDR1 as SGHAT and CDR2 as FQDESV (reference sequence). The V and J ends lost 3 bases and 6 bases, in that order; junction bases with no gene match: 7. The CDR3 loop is CASSLMGQGRSEAFF. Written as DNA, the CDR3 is TGTGCCAGCAGCTTGATGGGACAGGGGAGGTCTGAAGCTTTCTTT.

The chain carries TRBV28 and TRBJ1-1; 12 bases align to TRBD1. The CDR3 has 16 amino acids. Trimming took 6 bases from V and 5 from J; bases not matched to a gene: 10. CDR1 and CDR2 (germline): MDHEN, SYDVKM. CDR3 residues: CASSLSGTGGETEAFF. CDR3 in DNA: TGTGCCAGCAGCCTCTCCGGGACAGGGGGCGAAACTGAAGCTTTCTTT.

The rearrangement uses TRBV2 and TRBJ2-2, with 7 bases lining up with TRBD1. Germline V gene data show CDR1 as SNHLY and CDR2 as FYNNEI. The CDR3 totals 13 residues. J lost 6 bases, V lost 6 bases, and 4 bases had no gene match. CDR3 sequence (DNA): TGTGCCAGCAGCGACAGGGCGGCCGGGGAGCTGTTTTTT. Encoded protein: CASSDRAAGELFF.

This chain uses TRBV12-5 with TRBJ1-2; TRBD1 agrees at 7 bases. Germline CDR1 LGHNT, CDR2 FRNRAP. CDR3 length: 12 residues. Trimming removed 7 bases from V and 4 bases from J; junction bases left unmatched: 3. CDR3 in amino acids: CASARDSYGYTF. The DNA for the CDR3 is TGTGCTAGTGCCCGGGACAGCTATGGCTACACCTTC.

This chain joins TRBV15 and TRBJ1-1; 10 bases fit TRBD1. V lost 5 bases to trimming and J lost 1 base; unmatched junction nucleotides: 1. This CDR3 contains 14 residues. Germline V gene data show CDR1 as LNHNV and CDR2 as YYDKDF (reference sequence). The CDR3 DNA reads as TGTGCCACCAGCCGGACAGGGGGGAACACTGAAGCTTTCTTT. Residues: CATSRTGGNTEAFF.

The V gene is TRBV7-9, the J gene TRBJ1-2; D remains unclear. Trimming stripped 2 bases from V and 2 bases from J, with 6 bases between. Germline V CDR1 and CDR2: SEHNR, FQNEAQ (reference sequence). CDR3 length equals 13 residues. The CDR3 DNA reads TGTGCCAGCAGCTTATTGGAGAACTATGGCTACACCTTC. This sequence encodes CASSLLENYGYTF.

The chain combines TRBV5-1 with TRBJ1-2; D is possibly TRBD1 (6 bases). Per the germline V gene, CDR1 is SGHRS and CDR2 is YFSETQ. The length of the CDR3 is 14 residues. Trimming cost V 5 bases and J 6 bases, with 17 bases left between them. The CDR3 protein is CASRSEGDNHGYTF. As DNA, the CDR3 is TGCGCCAGCAGGTCTGAAGGGGACAATCATGGCTACACCTTC.

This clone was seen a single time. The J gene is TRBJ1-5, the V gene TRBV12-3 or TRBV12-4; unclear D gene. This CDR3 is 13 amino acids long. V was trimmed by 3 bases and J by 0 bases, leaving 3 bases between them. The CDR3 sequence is CASSFNSNQPQHF. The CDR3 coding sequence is TGTGCCAGCAGTTTTAATAGCAATCAGCCCCAGCATTTT.